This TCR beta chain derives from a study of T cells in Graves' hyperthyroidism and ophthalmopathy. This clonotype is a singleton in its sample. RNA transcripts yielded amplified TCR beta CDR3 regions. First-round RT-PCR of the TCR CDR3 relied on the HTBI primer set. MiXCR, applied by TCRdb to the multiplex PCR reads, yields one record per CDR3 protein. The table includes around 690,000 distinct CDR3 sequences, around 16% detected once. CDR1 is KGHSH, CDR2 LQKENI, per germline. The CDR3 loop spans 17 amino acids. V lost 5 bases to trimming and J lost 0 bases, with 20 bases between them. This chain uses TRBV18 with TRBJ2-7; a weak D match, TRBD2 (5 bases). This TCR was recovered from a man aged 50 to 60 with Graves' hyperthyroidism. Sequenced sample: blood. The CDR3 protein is CASSNIGSRLTSYEQYF. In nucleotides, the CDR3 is TGTGCCAGCTCAAATATAGGTAGTAGACTAACCTCCTACGAGCAGTACTTC.